Included here is one T cell receptor beta chain sequence, with context. The antigen remains unidentified. This record comes from a study of identical twins. Points from the study as a whole: High-abundance cord blood beta clonotypes had fewer insertions; memory repertoires showed none. For monozygotic twins, models underestimated out-of-frame TCR alpha sharing. Zero-insertion analyses were open to partial confounding by invariant MAIT and iNKT cells.

TCRdb analysed the 5' RACE reads with MiXCR anew, one entry per CDR3 protein. The profile shows nearly 900,000 distinct CDR3 sequences, about 12% of them singletons. Germline CDR1 reads LGHDT; CDR2 reads YNNKEL (reference sequence). The V segment lost 0 bases and the J segment 2 bases; nucleotides outside the gene matches: 9. CDR3 length: 18 residues. This sample also belongs to another study, concerning yellow fever vaccine responses in identical twins.

The sequenced sample consisted of PBMCs. The receptor's source is a woman aged 18 to 35 in good health. J is TRBJ2-5 and V is TRBV3-1, with 10 bases matching TRBD2. The CDR3 protein is CASSQEGILAGDQETQYF. For the CDR3, the DNA is TGTGCCAGCAGCCAAGAAGGAATCCTAGCGGGGGATCAAGAGACCCAGTACTTC.